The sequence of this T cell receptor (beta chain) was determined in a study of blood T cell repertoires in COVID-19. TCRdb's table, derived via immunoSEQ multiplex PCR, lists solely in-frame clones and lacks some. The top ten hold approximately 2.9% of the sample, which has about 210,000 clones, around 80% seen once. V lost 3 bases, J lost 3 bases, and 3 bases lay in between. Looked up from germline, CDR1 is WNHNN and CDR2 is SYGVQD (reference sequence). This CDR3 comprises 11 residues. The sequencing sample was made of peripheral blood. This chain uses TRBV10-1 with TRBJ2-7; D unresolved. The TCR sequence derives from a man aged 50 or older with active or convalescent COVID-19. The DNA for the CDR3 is TGCGCCAGCAGTGACGGCTACGAGCAGTACTTC. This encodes CASSDGYEQYF.